The entry that follows covers one TCR beta chain sequence. This entry comes from a study of T cell responses to AZD1222 COVID-19 vaccine. Looked up from germline, CDR1 is LGHDT and CDR2 is YNNKEL (reference sequence). Deletions cut 5 bases from V and 3 bases from J, with 5 bases between. The CDR3 runs to 12 residues. Repertoires were generated with immunoSEQ multiplex PCR, while TCRdb's copy carries only in-frame clones and drops some. This table holds 150,000 or so clones, approximately 89% found once. This chain connects TRBV3-1 (or the pseudogene TRBV3-2) to TRBJ1-5; D unclear. Here the sequenced sample was peripheral blood, taken on day 0 of AZD1222 vaccination. The receptor was derived from an adult in good health. CDR3 amino acids: CASSGINQPQHF. The DNA for the CDR3 is TGTGCCAGCAGCGGGATCAATCAGCCCCAGCATTTT.